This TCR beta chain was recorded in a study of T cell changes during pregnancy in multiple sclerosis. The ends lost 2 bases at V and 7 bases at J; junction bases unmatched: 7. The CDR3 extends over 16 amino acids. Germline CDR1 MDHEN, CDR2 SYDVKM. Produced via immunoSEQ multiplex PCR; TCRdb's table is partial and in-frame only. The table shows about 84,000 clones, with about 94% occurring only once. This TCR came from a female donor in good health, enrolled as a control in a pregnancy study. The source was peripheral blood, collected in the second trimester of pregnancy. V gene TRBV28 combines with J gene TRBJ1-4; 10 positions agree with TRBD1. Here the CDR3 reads CASSLARTGGGEKLFF. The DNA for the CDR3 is TGTGCCAGCAGTTTAGCGCGGACAGGGGGTGGTGAAAAACTGTTTTTT. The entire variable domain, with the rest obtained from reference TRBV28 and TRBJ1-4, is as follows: DVKVTQSSRYLVKRTGEKVFLECVQDMDHENMFWYRQDPGLGLRLIYFSYDVKMKEKGDIPEGYSVSREKKERFSLILESASTNQTSMYLCASSLARTGGGEKLFFGSGTQLSVL.